The text below deals with one T cell receptor (beta chain). Germline V gene sequence: CDR1 PRHDT, CDR2 FYEKMQ (reference sequence). This CDR3 region has 17 residues. V gave up 5 bases and J gave up 2 bases, with 21 bases separating them. This record belongs to a study of control samples from healthy donors and cancer patients. Using immunoSEQ multiplex PCR, the repertoire was profiled, and TCRdb retains in-frame clones only, with some absent. The sample lists approximately 110,000 clones; just over 90% were seen once. This clonotype was sampled from a woman younger than 35 in good health. Sequenced input: blood. V is TRBV13 and J is TRBJ1-2; possible D gene TRBD1, 6 bases. DNA of the CDR3: TGTGCCAGCAGCACCAGGGGCGATCTCGATGACAACTATGGCTACACCTTC. Protein product: CASSTRGDLDDNYGYTF.